This TCR beta chain was observed in a study of identifying expanded T cells in peripheral blood. Assay: immunoSEQ multiplex PCR; the TCRdb copy retains only in-frame clones and omits some. The sample contains about 110,000 clones, about 87% of which appear only once. The CDR3 runs 15 residues. V was pared by 9 bases and J by 0 bases, with 6 bases of the junction left unmatched. Germline CDR1 is SGHRS and CDR2 is YFSETQ. Collection occurred without any documented infections or immune events in donors. The V call is TRBV5-1, the J call TRBJ2-6; 7 bases line up with TRBD1. The sequence came from a person aged 18 to 70 in good health. Sequencing was carried out using blood. The CDR3 coding sequence is TGCGCCACACAGGGGTCCCCCTCTGGGGCCAACGTCCTGACTTTC. It encodes CATQGSPSGANVLTF.